Shown below are 24 T cell receptor beta chains from a single sample sequenced in a study of blood T cell repertoires in COVID-19. TCRdb keeps only in-frame clones here, not all; method: immunoSEQ multiplex PCR. The table includes approximately 50,000 clones, 84% detected once. Sample: peripheral blood. The receptors shown here come from a human donor in a cohort sampled during active COVID-19.

The V and J genes are TRBV18 and TRBJ2-5; 10 positions match TRBD2. J gave up 5 bases and V 3 bases, and 6 bases lay outside the gene matches. From germline, CDR1 is KGHSH and CDR2 LQKENI. The CDR3 consists of 15 residues. The CDR3 reads CASSPSGRARETQYF. The CDR3 region has the DNA TGTGCCAGCTCACCCAGCGGGAGGGCCCGGGAGACCCAGTACTTC.

This sequence joins TRBV29-1 and TRBJ2-2; 8 nucleotides line up with TRBD2. V dropped 2 bases and J dropped 0; count of bases not matched to a gene: 5. CDR1 is SQVTM and CDR2 is ANQGSEA in the germline V gene. The CDR3 consists of 16 residues. The DNA of the CDR3 is TGCAGCGTTGAATTGCGGGAGGCCGCGAACACCGGGGAGCTGTTTTTT. Protein product: CSVELREAANTGELFF.

The J gene is TRBJ2-1, the V gene TRBV19, with D maybe TRBD2 (6 bases). Germline V gene data show CDR1 as LNHDA and CDR2 as SQIVND (reference sequence). With 3 bases removed from V and 6 bases from J, the gap between germline ends came to 15 bases. The CDR3 totals 15 residues. CDR3 residues: CASSIGWEEGNEQFF. CDR3 sequence (DNA): TGTGCCAGTAGTATTGGGTGGGAGGAGGGCAATGAGCAGTTCTTC.

The rearrangement joins TRBV6-2 or TRBV6-3 to TRBJ1-2; perhaps TRBD1 as D (5 bases). Trimming left V 0 bases short and J 8 bases short, with 13 bases between. The CDR3 extends over 14 amino acids. Germline CDR1 is MNHEY and CDR2 is SVGEGT. This CDR3 is CASSYSPGIGGYTF. The DNA of the CDR3 is TGTGCCAGCAGTTACTCGCCAGGGATCGGGGGCTACACCTTC.

This clone occurred a few times. V gene TRBV7-8 combines with J gene TRBJ1-5; 7 bases are shared with TRBD1. Per germline, CDR1 SGHVS and CDR2 FQNEAQ. The CDR3 sequence is 16 residues long. With 3 bases clipped from V and 5 bases from J, the junction kept 10 bases outside the gene matches. CDR3 DNA sequence: TGTGCCAGCAGCTTGGGAACCAGGGACAGCTATCAGCCCCAGCATTTT. Translation gives CASSLGTRDSYQPQHF.

The chain is built from TRBV7-2 and TRBJ2-7; D is unclear. CDR3 length: 11 amino acids. The V gene's germline CDR1 is SGHTA and CDR2 FQGNSA. Trimming removed 5 bases from V and 3 bases from J, with 5 bases in between. The CDR3 region is CASSPGYEQYF. Here the CDR3 DNA reads TGTGCCAGCAGCCCGGGCTACGAGCAGTACTTC.

The chain combines TRBV27 with TRBJ1-1; TRBD1 aligns across 7 bases. Trimming removed 3 bases from V and 11 bases from J; junction bases left unmatched: 9. The CDR3 totals 13 residues. Germline lookup yields CDR1 MNHEY and CDR2 SMNVEV (reference sequence). CDR3 loop: CASSFLGGQSAFF. The CDR3 nucleotides read TGTGCCAGCAGTTTCCTCGGGGGACAGAGCGCTTTCTTT.

This chain joins TRBV18 and TRBJ1-1, with D perhaps TRBD1 (5 bases). Germline CDR1 is KGHSH and CDR2 is LQKENI. V was pared by 2 bases and J by 1 base, with 8 bases between. This CDR3 is built from 14 residues. CDR3 region: CASSPSTGNTEAFF. The CDR3 DNA sequence: TGTGCCAGCTCACCATCCACAGGGAACACTGAAGCTTTCTTT.

The CDR3 spells CASRPDWNWSQYF. CDR3 nucleotides: TGTGCCAGCAGACCAGACTGGAATTGGTCCCAGTACTTC. This rearrangement joins TRBV7-9 to TRBJ2-5; D remains ambiguous. The CDR3 is made up of 13 amino acids. Germline values: CDR1 SEHNR, CDR2 FQNEAQ (reference sequence). V was shortened by 6 bases and J by 9 bases, with 17 bases between the two germline ends.

This rearrangement joins TRBV12-3 or TRBV12-4 to TRBJ2-7; unclear D gene. CDR3 length equals 11 residues. The V end was cut by 4 bases, the J end by 4 bases, with 5 bases between. This CDR3 reads CASSSGYEQYF. CDR3 nucleotides: TGTGCCAGCAGTTCCGGTTACGAGCAGTACTTC.

The rearrangement links TRBV24-1 to TRBJ2-2, with 7 bases aligning to TRBD2. This CDR3 is 15 amino acids long. Trimming removed 2 bases from V and 3 bases from J; junction bases left unmatched: 2. Looked up from germline, CDR1 is KGHDR and CDR2 is SFDVKD. CDR3 coding DNA: TGTGCCACCAGTGATTGGGGGGGGGACACCGGGGAGCTGTTTTTT. The encoded protein is CATSDWGGDTGELFF.

The rearrangement joins TRBV19 to TRBJ2-1; 13 bases match TRBD2. V lost 7 bases, J lost 0 bases, and 9 bases stayed unmatched. The CDR3 extends over 18 amino acids. In germline, CDR1 is LNHDA, CDR2 SQIVND (reference sequence). The CDR3 nucleotides read TGTGCCAGTAAACCCAGGACTAGCGGGAGCAGCTCCTACAATGAGCAGTTCTTC. This codes for CASKPRTSGSSSYNEQFF. Full variable domain (outside the CDR3, taken from reference TRBV19 and TRBJ2-1): DGGITQSPKYLFRKEGQNVTLSCEQNLNHDAMYWYRQDPGQGLRLIYYSQIVNDFQKGDIAEGYSVSREKKESFPLTVTSAQKNPTAFYLCASKPRTSGSSSYNEQFFGPGTRLTVL.

This chain connects TRBV4-2 to TRBJ2-7; D is undetermined. In germline, CDR1 is LGHNA, CDR2 YNFKEQ. This CDR3 has 16 residues. The ends were cut back, 0 bases at V and 0 bases at J, with 12 bases in the middle. For the CDR3, the DNA is TGTGCCAGCAGCCAAGATGCGAACAGCCTCTCCTACGAGCAGTACTTC. This sequence encodes CASSQDANSLSYEQYF.

The V gene is TRBV28, the J gene TRBJ1-1; D gene ambiguous. Germline V gene lookup returns CDR1 MDHEN and CDR2 SYDVKM. V was pared by 5 bases and J by 4 bases, with 14 bases between. The CDR3 length is 14 residues. The CDR3 here is CASSRQDLVTEAFF. The DNA of the CDR3 is TGTGCCAGCAGTCGTCAGGATTTGGTCACTGAAGCTTTCTTT.

The CDR3 protein is CACERESRPDTQYF. The CDR3 bases are TGTGCCTGTGAGCGGGAGTCGAGGCCAGATACGCAGTATTTT. The J gene is TRBJ2-3, the V gene TRBV30, with TRBD2 matching 8 bases. Germline V gene lookup returns CDR1 GTSNPN and CDR2 SVGIG (reference sequence). V dropped 6 bases and J dropped 4; count of bases not matched to a gene: 9. The CDR3 consists of 14 residues.

This clone has more than one count but fewer than ten. The chain recombines TRBV5-1 with TRBJ2-7, with TRBD1 matching over 10 bases. V dropped 4 bases and J dropped 1; count of bases not matched to a gene: 5. CDR3 length: 15 residues. Germline values: CDR1 SGHRS, CDR2 YFSETQ. The CDR3 loop is CASSGGTGVSYEQYF. In nucleotides, the CDR3 is TGCGCCAGCAGCGGGGGGACAGGGGTATCCTACGAGCAGTACTTC. The full variable domain, completed using reference TRBV5-1 and TRBJ2-7, is KAGVTQTPRYLIKTRGQQVTLSCSPISGHRSVSWYQQTPGQGLQFLFEYFSETQRNKGNFPGRFSGRQFSNSRSEMNVSTLELGDSALYLCASSGGTGVSYEQYFGPGTRLTVT.

V usage is TRBV5-4 and J usage is TRBJ2-3, with TRBD2 matching 15 bases. The germline CDR1 and CDR2 sequences are SGHNT and YYREEE (reference sequence). The CDR3 covers 18 residues. Trimming took 4 bases from V and 0 from J; bases not matched to a gene: 6. CDR3 amino acids: CASSLGLAGGPSTDTQYF. CDR3 DNA sequence: TGTGCCAGCAGCCTAGGACTAGCGGGAGGGCCCAGCACAGATACGCAGTATTTT.

The V and J genes are TRBV7-3 and TRBJ2-6; 14 nucleotides align to TRBD2. Germline CDR1 reads SGHTA; CDR2 reads FQGTGA. The CDR3 is 19 amino acids. With V trimmed by 5 bases and J by 0 bases, 6 bases remained unmatched. DNA of the CDR3: TGTGCCAGCAGCCGAGGACTAGCGGGAGGTAACTCTGGGGCCAACGTCCTGACTTTC. Amino acids: CASSRGLAGGNSGANVLTF.

The chain recombines TRBV6-6 with TRBJ1-4, with a possible D match to TRBD1 (5 bases). Germline V gene sequence: CDR1 MNHNY, CDR2 SVGAGI (reference sequence). This CDR3 spans 14 amino acids. V lost 4 bases and J 5 bases, leaving 11 bases between the germline ends. The CDR3 DNA follows: TGTGCCAGCAGTTCCGGGGAGGGGAATGAAAAACTGTTTTTT. Encoded protein: CASSSGEGNEKLFF.

The chain joins TRBV19 to TRBJ1-4; D unclear. The V end was cut by 6 bases, the J end by 0 bases, with 8 bases between. The CDR3 length is 14 residues. Germline V gives CDR1 LNHDA, CDR2 SQIVND (reference sequence). CDR3 region: CASSVSATNEKLFF. The CDR3 coding sequence is TGTGCCAGTAGCGTGAGTGCAACTAATGAAAAACTGTTTTTT.

The chain is built from TRBV9 and TRBJ2-7, with TRBD1 matching over 7 bases. Germline V CDR1 and CDR2: SGDLS, YYNGEE. The CDR3 covers 15 residues. After removal of 3 bases from V and 4 bases from J, the junction contained 10 bases not matched to a gene. CDR3 nucleotide sequence: TGTGCCAGCAGCGGGGGGACAGTAAAACCTTACGAGCAGTACTTC. Its translation is CASSGGTVKPYEQYF.

This clone was observed once. The chain employs TRBV6-5 and TRBJ2-5; the match to TRBD1 covers 7 bases. V lost 6 bases, J lost 1 base, and 8 bases stayed unmatched. Germline assignment: CDR1 MNHEY and CDR2 SVGAGI. This CDR3 comprises 15 residues. The CDR3 is CASRRDRVGQETQYF. The CDR3 DNA reads as TGTGCCAGCAGGCGAGACAGGGTCGGCCAAGAGACCCAGTACTTC.

V and J are TRBV7-8 and TRBJ2-3; 7 nucleotides agree with TRBD2. Germline V gene sequence: CDR1 SGHVS, CDR2 FQNEAQ. Trimming at V came to 0 bases and at J to 1 base, leaving 1 base not matched to a gene. This CDR3 spans 15 amino acids. Written as DNA, the CDR3 is TGTGCCAGCAGCTTAGCCAGCGGGGGCACAGATACGCAGTATTTT. Protein product: CASSLASGGTDTQYF.

The V gene is TRBV6-5, the J gene TRBJ1-1, with D unclear. V lost 7 bases and J lost 1, with 13 bases in between. CDR3 length: 14 residues. Germline-derived CDR1 and CDR2 are MNHEY and SVGAGI. CDR3 sequence reads: CASTPPSANTEAFF. CDR3 nucleotide sequence: TGTGCCAGCACTCCTCCTAGTGCGAACACTGAAGCTTTCTTT.